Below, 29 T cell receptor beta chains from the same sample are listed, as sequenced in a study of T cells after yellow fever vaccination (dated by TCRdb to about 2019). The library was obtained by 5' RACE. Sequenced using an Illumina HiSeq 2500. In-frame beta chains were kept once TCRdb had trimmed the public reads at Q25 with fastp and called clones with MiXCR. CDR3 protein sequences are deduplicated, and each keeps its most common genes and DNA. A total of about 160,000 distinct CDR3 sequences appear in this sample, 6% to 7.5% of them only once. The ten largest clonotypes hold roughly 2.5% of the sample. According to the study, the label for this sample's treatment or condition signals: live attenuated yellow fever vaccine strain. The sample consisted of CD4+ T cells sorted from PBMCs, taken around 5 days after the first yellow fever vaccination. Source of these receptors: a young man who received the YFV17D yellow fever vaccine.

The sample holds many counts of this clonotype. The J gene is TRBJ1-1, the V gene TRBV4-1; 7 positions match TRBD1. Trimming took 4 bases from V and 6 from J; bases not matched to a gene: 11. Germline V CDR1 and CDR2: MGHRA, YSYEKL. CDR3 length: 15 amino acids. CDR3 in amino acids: CASSPYGQALAEAFF. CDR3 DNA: TGCGCCAGCAGCCCTTATGGACAGGCTTTGGCTGAAGCTTTCTTT.

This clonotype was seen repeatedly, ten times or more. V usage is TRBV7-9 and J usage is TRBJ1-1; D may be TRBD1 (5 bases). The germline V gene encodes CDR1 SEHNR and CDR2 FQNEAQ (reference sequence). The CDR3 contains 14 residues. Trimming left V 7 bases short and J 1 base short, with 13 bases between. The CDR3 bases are TGTGCCAGCACGGTTAGGGGCGCGAACACTGAAGCTTTCTTT. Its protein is CASTVRGANTEAFF.

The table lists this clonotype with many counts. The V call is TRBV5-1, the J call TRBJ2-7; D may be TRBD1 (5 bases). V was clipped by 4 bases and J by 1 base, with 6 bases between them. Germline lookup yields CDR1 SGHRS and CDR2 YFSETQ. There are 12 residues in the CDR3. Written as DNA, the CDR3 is TGCGCCAGCAGCGGACAATCCTACGAGCAGTACTTC. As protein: CASSGQSYEQYF. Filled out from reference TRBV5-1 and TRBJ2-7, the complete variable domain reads KAGVTQTPRYLIKTRGQQVTLSCSPISGHRSVSWYQQTPGQGLQFLFEYFSETQRNKGNFPGRFSGRQFSNSRSEMNVSTLELGDSALYLCASSGQSYEQYFGPGTRLTVT.

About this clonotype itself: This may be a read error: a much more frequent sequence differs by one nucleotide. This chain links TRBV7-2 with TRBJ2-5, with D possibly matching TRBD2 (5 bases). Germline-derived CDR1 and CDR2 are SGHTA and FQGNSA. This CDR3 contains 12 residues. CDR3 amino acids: CASNLYEGTQYF. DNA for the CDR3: TGTGCCAGCAACTTATATGAGGGGACCCAGTACTTC.

This CDR3 is CASSPRTGKETQYF. The CDR3 nucleotides read TGTGCCAGCAGCCCCCGGACAGGGAAAGAGACCCAGTACTTC. The chain is built from TRBV11-2 and TRBJ2-5; 8 nucleotides align to TRBD1. Germline CDR1 reads SGHAT; CDR2 reads FQNNGV. J was trimmed by 3 bases and V by 5 bases; bases with no gene match: 5. The CDR3 spans 14 residues.

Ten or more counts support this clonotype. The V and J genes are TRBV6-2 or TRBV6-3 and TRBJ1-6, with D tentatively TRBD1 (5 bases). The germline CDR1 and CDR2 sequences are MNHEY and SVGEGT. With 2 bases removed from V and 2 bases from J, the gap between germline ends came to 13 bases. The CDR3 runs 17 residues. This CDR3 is CASSYPIGGTYNSPLHF. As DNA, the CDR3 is TGTGCCAGCAGTTACCCGATTGGGGGGACCTATAATTCACCCCTCCACTTT.

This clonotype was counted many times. The CDR3 region has the DNA TGTGCCAGCACCGCGGCAGGGGGCGGGGAGACCCAGTACTTC. The encoded protein is CASTAAGGGETQYF. The chain has TRBV7-2 and TRBJ2-5, with 8 nucleotides matching TRBD1. The ends lost 7 bases at V and 5 bases at J; junction bases unmatched: 9. Germline loops: CDR1 SGHTA, CDR2 FQGNSA. CDR3 length: 14 residues.

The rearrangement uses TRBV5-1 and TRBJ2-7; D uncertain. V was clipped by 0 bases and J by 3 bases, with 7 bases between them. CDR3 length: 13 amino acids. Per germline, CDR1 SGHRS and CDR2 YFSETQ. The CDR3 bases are TGCGCCAGCAGCTTGGGTCCGGGCTACGAGCAGTACGTC. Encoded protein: CASSLGPGYEQYV.

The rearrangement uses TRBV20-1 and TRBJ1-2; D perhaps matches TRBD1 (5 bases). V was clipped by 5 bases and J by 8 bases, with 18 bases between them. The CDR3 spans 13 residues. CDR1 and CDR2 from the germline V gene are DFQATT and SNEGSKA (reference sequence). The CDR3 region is CSAAPGLLRGYTF. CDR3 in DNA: TGCAGTGCTGCCCCGGGACTACTGAGAGGCTACACCTTC.

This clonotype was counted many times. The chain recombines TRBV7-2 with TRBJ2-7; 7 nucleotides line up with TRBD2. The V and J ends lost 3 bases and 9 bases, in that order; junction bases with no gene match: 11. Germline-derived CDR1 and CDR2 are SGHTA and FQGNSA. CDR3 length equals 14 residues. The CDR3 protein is CASSFPGGLGGQYV. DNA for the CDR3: TGTGCCAGCAGCTTTCCGGGGGGATTGGGCGGGCAGTACGTC.

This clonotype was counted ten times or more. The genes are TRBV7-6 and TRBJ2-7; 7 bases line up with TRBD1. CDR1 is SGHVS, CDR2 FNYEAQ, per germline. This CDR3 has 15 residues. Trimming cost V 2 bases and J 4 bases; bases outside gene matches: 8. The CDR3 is CASSLNEGAGYEQYF. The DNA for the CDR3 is TGTGCCAGCAGCTTAAATGAGGGGGCCGGTTACGAGCAGTACTTC.

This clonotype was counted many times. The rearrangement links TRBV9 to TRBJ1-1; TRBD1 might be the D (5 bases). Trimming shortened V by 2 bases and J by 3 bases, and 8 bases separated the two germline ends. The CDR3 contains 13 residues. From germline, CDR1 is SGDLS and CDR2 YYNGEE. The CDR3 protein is CASSVRDDTEAFF. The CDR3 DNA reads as TGTGCCAGCAGCGTCCGGGACGACACTGAAGCTTTCTTT.

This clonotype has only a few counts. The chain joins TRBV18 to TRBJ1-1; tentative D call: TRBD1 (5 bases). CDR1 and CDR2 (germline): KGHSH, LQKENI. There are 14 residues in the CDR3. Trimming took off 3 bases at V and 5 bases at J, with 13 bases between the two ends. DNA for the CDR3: TGTGCCAGCTCACCGGTTCCTGGGGGAACTGAAGCTTTCTTT. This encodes CASSPVPGGTEAFF. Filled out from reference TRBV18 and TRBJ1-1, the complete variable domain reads NAGVMQNPRHLVRRRGQEARLRCSPMKGHSHVYWYRQLPEEGLKFMVYLQKENIIDESGMPKERFSAEFPKEGPSILRIQQVVRGDSAAYFCASSPVPGGTEAFFGQGTRLTVV.

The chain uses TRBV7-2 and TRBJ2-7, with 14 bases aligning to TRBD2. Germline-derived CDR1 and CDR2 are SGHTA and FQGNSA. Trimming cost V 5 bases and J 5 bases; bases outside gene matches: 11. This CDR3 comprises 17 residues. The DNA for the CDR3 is TGTGCCAGCAGCCCGACTAGCGGGGGGGCCGAGGAACACGAGCAGTACTTC. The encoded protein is CASSPTSGGAEEHEQYF.

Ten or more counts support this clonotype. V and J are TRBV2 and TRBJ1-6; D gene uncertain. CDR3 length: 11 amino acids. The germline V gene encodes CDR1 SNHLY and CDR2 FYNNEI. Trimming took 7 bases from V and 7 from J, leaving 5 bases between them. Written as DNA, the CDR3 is TGTGCCAGCACGGACAATTCACCCCTCCACTTT. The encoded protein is CASTDNSPLHF.

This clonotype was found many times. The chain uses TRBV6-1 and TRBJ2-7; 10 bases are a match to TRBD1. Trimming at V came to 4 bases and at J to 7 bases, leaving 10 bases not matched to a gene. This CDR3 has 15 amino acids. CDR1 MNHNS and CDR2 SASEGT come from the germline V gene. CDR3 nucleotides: TGTGCCAGCAGTGTCCGGGACAGGGGTTCTCGGGAGCAGTACTTC. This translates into CASSVRDRGSREQYF.

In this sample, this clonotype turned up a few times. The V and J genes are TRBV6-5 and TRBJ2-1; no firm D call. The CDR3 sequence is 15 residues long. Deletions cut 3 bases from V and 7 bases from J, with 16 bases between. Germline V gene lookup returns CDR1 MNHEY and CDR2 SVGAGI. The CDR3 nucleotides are TGTGCCAGCAGTTATCAACCTAATGGACGAAATGAGCAGTTCTTC. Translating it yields CASSYQPNGRNEQFF.

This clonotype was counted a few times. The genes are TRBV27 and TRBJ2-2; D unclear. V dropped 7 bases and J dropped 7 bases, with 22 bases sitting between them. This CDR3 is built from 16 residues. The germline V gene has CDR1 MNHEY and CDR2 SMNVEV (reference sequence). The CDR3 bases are TGTGCCAGCACTACGTTGCTGGCTAGTTCGGGCGGGGAGCTGTTTTTT. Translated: CASTTLLASSGGELFF.

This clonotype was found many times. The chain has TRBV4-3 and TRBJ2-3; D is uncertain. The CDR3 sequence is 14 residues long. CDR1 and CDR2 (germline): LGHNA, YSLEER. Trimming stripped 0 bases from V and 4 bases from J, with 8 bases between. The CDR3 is CASSQDVLADTQYF. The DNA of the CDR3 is TGCGCCAGCAGCCAAGATGTCCTAGCAGATACGCAGTATTTT.

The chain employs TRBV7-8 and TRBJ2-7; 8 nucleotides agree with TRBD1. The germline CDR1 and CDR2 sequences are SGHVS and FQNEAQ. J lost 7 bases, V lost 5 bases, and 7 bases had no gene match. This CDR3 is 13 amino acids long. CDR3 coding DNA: TGTGCCAGCAGCCCGGCGGACAGGGTGGAGCAGTACTTC. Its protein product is CASSPADRVEQYF.

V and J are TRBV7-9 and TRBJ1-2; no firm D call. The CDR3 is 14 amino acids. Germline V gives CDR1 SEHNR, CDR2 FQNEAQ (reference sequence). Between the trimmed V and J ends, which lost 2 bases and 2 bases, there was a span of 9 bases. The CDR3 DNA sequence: TGTGCCAGCAGCTTACTCGCGGGGAACTATGGCTACACCTTC. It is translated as CASSLLAGNYGYTF.

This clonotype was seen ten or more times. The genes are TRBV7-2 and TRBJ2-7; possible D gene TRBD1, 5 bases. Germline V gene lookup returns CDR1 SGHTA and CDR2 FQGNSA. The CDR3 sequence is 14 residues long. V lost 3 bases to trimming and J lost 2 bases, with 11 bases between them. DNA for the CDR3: TGTGCCAGCAGCTTGGTAGGGGTCCCCTACGAGCAGTACGTC. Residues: CASSLVGVPYEQYV.

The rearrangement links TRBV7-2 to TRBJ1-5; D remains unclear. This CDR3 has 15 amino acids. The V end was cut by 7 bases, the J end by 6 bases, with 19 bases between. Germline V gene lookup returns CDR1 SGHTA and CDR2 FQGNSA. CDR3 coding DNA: TGTGCCAGCACCATCCGGACGGGTGCGGGTCAGCCCCAGCATTTT. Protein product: CASTIRTGAGQPQHF.

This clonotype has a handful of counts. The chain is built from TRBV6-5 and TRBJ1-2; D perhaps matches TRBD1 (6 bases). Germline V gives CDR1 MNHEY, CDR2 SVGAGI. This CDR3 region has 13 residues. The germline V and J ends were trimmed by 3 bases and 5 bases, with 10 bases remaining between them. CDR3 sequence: CASSYTGFYGYTF. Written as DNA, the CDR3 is TGTGCCAGCAGTTATACAGGGTTTTATGGCTACACCTTC.

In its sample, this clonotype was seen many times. This chain's CDR3 is CASSRDRASGNYGYTF. In DNA form, the CDR3 reads TGTGCCAGCAGCCGGGACAGGGCTAGTGGCAACTATGGCTACACCTTC. V gene TRBV7-9 combines with J gene TRBJ1-2; TRBD1 matches at 9 bases. Germline CDR1 SEHNR, CDR2 FQNEAQ (reference sequence). V dropped 5 bases and J dropped 2; count of bases not matched to a gene: 9. This CDR3 region has 16 residues.

CDR3 in DNA: TGTGCCAGCAGTTTAGGGGCCGGGGAAGCACAGATTTCGCAGTATTTT. It is translated as CASSLGAGEAQISQYF. The chain is built from TRBV12-3 or TRBV12-4 and TRBJ2-3; a possible D gene is TRBD2 (5 bases). V dropped 1 base and J dropped 10 bases, with 21 bases sitting between them. CDR3 length: 16 residues.

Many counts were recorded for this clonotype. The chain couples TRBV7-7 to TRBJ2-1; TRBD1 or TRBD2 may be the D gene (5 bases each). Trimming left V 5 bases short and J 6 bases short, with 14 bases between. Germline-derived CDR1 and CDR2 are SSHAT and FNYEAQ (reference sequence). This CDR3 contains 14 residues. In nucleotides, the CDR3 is TGTGCCAGCAGCCCGGGGCAAGTGGGCAATGAGCAGTTCTTC. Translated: CASSPGQVGNEQFF.

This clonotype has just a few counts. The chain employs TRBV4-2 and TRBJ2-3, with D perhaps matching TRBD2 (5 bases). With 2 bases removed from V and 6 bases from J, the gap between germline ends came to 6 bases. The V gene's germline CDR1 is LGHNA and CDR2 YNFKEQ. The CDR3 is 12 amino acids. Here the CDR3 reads CASSQTRDTQYF. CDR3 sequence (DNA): TGTGCCAGCAGCCAAACTAGGGATACGCAGTATTTT.

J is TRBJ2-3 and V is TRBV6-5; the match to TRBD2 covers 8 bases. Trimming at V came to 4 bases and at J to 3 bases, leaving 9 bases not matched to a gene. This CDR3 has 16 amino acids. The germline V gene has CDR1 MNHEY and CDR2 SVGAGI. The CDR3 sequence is CASSSLRGGGTDTQYF. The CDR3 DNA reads TGTGCCAGCAGTTCGCTTCGGGGGGGGGGAACAGATACGCAGTATTTT.